These 13 T cell receptor beta chains were sequenced from one sample in a study of CD8 T cells in Susac syndrome. Random hexamers were used to reverse transcribe the RNA input (about 0.5 to 1 ug). MiXCR, run by TCRdb on the immunoSEQ multiplex PCR reads, gives a single entry per CDR3 protein. Of 400,000 or so distinct CDR3 sequences in the sample, more than 80% were seen once. Sequencing was carried out using CD8+ T cells from PBMCs. These receptors were obtained from a human donor with multiple sclerosis.

The gene calls are TRBV3-1 and TRBJ1-2; 9 bases are a match to TRBD1. Trimming cost V 0 bases and J 5 bases; bases outside gene matches: 7. The CDR3 spans 16 residues. The germline gives CDR1 LGHDT, CDR2 YNNKEL (reference sequence). CDR3: CASSQETGTGSYGYTF. CDR3 nucleotide sequence: TGTGCCAGCAGCCAAGAAACTGGGACAGGGTCATATGGCTACACCTTC.

This clonotype appeared a single time. The V and J genes are TRBV14 and TRBJ2-7; 8 positions agree with TRBD1. J was trimmed by 2 bases and V by 1 base; bases with no gene match: 13. The germline gives CDR1 SGHDN, CDR2 FVKESK. This CDR3 is built from 18 residues. The CDR3 reads CASSQGMDREELAYEQYF. The CDR3 DNA reads as TGTGCCAGCAGCCAAGGAATGGACAGGGAAGAATTAGCCTACGAGCAGTACTTC.

The chain carries TRBV5-1 and TRBJ1-1; D gene uncertain. V lost 0 bases to trimming and J lost 4 bases, with 16 bases between them. The CDR3 length is 16 residues. The germline gives CDR1 SGHRS, CDR2 YFSETQ. This chain's CDR3 is CASSLVGVGPGTEAFF. The DNA for the CDR3 is TGCGCCAGCAGCTTGGTTGGTGTAGGGCCGGGCACTGAAGCTTTCTTT.

V is TRBV4-1 and J is TRBJ2-7; 10 bases match TRBD2. Looked up from germline, CDR1 is MGHRA and CDR2 is YSYEKL. The V gene end was trimmed by 4 bases and the J gene end by 3 bases; junction bases not matched to a gene: 6. This CDR3 spans 15 amino acids. CDR3 residues: CASSLSSGSIYEQYF. CDR3 nucleotide sequence: TGCGCCAGCAGCCTTTCTAGCGGGAGTATCTACGAGCAGTACTTC.

The chain couples TRBV12-3 or TRBV12-4 to TRBJ2-3, with TRBD1 identical over 8 bases. J was trimmed by 3 bases and V by 7 bases; bases with no gene match: 3. CDR3 length equals 13 residues. As DNA, the CDR3 is TGTGCCAGCAATGGACAGGGAACAGATACGCAGTATTTT. Translated: CASNGQGTDTQYF.

The chain carries TRBV25-1 and TRBJ2-1; a possible D gene is TRBD2 (5 bases). This CDR3 region has 13 residues. Germline V CDR1 and CDR2: MGHDK, SYGVNS. Trimming took 4 bases from V and 9 from J, leaving 13 bases between them. The CDR3 reads CASSAGEGGEQFF. In DNA, the CDR3 is TGTGCCAGCAGTGCCGGCGAGGGTGGTGAGCAGTTCTTC.

The rearrangement links TRBV10-3 to TRBJ2-2; D is unclear. Looked up from germline, CDR1 is ENHRY and CDR2 is SYGVKD. Trimming pared 3 bases from V and 1 base from J, leaving 6 bases between. The CDR3 has 14 amino acids. The CDR3 reads CAISEGLNTGELFF. For the CDR3, the DNA is TGTGCCATCAGTGAAGGTCTGAACACCGGGGAGCTGTTTTTT.

The rearrangement joins TRBV4-1 to TRBJ1-5, with no clear D. With 1 base removed from V and 1 base from J, the gap between germline ends came to 5 bases. In germline, CDR1 is MGHRA, CDR2 YSYEKL. The CDR3 covers 14 residues. CDR3 protein: CASSQVWSNQPQHF. CDR3 coding DNA: TGCGCCAGCAGCCAAGTCTGGAGCAATCAGCCCCAGCATTTT.

In DNA form, the CDR3 reads TGTGCCAGCAGTTACTTTGGACAGGGTCCAAGTGAGCAGTTCTTC. Amino acid sequence: CASSYFGQGPSEQFF. The chain couples TRBV6-5 to TRBJ2-1; TRBD1 matches 8 bases. Trimming at V came to 1 base and at J to 9 bases, leaving 8 bases not matched to a gene. CDR3 size: 15 residues. Germline loops: CDR1 MNHEY, CDR2 SVGAGI.

The chain combines TRBV5-1 with TRBJ2-7; D may be TRBD2 (6 bases). The length of the CDR3 is 17 residues. CDR1 and CDR2 (germline): SGHRS, YFSETQ. The V and J ends lost 1 base and 3 bases respectively, with 20 bases between them. The CDR3 DNA reads as TGCGCCAGCAGCTTGTTTATGGGGACTGAAACAAACTACGAGCAGTACTTC. It is translated as CASSLFMGTETNYEQYF.

The chain recombines TRBV27 with TRBJ2-1; 13 bases map to TRBD2. CDR3 length: 15 residues. Trimming removed 6 bases from V and 5 bases from J; junction bases left unmatched: 4. From germline, CDR1 is MNHEY and CDR2 SMNVEV (reference sequence). CDR3 in amino acids: CASSPGTSGDNEQFF. CDR3 coding DNA: TGTGCCAGCAGCCCAGGGACTAGCGGGGACAATGAGCAGTTCTTC.

The CDR3 DNA sequence: TGCAGCGTTGAGGACCGTGGGCAGGGGGATGGCTACACCTTC. This sequence encodes CSVEDRGQGDGYTF. V usage is TRBV29-1 and J usage is TRBJ1-2; 7 bases align to TRBD1. The germline V gene has CDR1 SQVTM and CDR2 ANQGSEA. CDR3 length: 14 amino acids. V lost 3 bases to trimming and J lost 6 bases; unmatched junction nucleotides: 10.

As concerns this clonotype: Compared with germline, one end of the junction differs, possibly owing to a read error. The rearrangement uses TRBV28 and TRBJ1-2; D gene unclear. Germline V gene lookup returns CDR1 MDHEN and CDR2 SYDVKM. This CDR3 has 13 amino acids. The CDR3 sequence is CASSFPQSYGHTF. DNA for the CDR3: TGTGCCAGCAGTTTCCCGCAAAGCTATGGCCACACCTTC.